These 10 T cell receptor beta chains originate from one sample sequenced in a study of vaccination and CD4 T cells after COVID-19. Oncomine TCR Beta short-read sequencing was applied to DNA from cultured CD4+ T cells. Via MiXCR, TCRdb re-called the PCR reads, giving one row per CDR3 protein. The sample lists 7,000 to 8,500 distinct CDR3 sequences, roughly a third occurring once. Treatment meaning: roughly 10-day PBMC culture with coronavirus spike peptide pools or control peptides (ViraFEST assay). CD4+ T cells that came from the unexposed donor were collected before the COVID-19 pandemic (2011-2018). These receptors have no identified antigens. The sample taken for sequencing was CD4+ T cells from blood, cultured in vitro. The receptors derive from a human donor in good health.

This clonotype was seen a handful of times. The rearrangement links TRBV6-1 to TRBJ1-5; maybe TRBD1 (5 bases). Trimming pared 10 bases from V and 1 base from J, leaving 20 bases between. Germline V lookup: CDR1 MNHNS, CDR2 SASEGT. The CDR3 totals 16 residues. CDR3 nucleotides: TGTGCCACCACCCCGCGGGGCGCGTGGAGCAATCAGCCCCAGCATTTT. Translating it yields CATTPRGAWSNQPQHF.

The rearrangement uses TRBV7-9 and TRBJ1-6, with D perhaps TRBD1 (6 bases). Germline loops: CDR1 SEHNR, CDR2 FQNEAQ (reference sequence). Trimming stripped 6 bases from V and 7 bases from J, with 25 bases between. The CDR3 runs to 18 residues. CDR3 nucleotide sequence: TGTGCCAGCAGTCTTATATGGGACGGGGCAGGGGTCAATTCACCCCTCCACTTT. Its protein product is CASSLIWDGAGVNSPLHF.

The table lists this clonotype with a few counts. The chain recombines TRBV20-1 with TRBJ2-6, with a weak D call TRBD1 (5 bases). CDR3 size: 15 residues. The germline V and J ends were trimmed by 3 bases and 2 bases, with 11 bases remaining between them. Germline assignment: CDR1 DFQATT and CDR2 SNEGSKA (reference sequence). The CDR3 sequence: CSARVTGAGANVLTF. The DNA for the CDR3 is TGCAGTGCTAGGGTTACAGGTGCTGGGGCCAACGTCCTGACTTTC.

V and J are TRBV4-1 and TRBJ2-2; 8 bases line up with TRBD2. After removal of 4 bases from V and 1 base from J, the junction contained 8 bases not matched to a gene. Germline V gene data show CDR1 as MGHRA and CDR2 as YSYEKL. This CDR3 has 17 residues. The CDR3 DNA is TGCGCCAGCAGCCCTTACTACGGGGGGGAGAACACCGGGGAGCTGTTTTTT. It yields the protein CASSPYYGGENTGELFF.

CDR3 in amino acids: CAISEGLAGTKETQYF. In DNA, the CDR3 is TGTGCCATCAGTGAGGGACTAGCGGGGACCAAAGAGACCCAGTACTTC. V and J are TRBV10-3 and TRBJ2-5; 12 bases are shared with TRBD2. CDR3 length: 16 residues. The germline V gene has CDR1 ENHRY and CDR2 SYGVKD. V was pared by 2 bases and J by 3 bases, with 4 bases of the junction left unmatched.

The V call is TRBV7-9, the J call TRBJ2-1; D is uncertain. The germline V gene encodes CDR1 SEHNR and CDR2 FQNEAQ (reference sequence). V lost 5 bases and J lost 0, with 11 bases in between. The CDR3 is 15 amino acids. The CDR3 region is CASSAKKSSYNEQFF. The CDR3 DNA reads as TGTGCCAGCAGCGCTAAGAAAAGCTCCTACAATGAGCAGTTCTTC.

The chain joins TRBV29-1 to TRBJ1-2; TRBD1 is a possible D gene (5 bases). Germline CDR1 and CDR2: SQVTM and ANQGSEA. The CDR3 is 14 amino acids. V was pared by 4 bases and J by 6 bases, with 18 bases between. CDR3 protein: CSVVGLGEIDGYTF. The CDR3 coding sequence is TGCAGCGTTGTGGGTTTAGGGGAGATTGATGGCTACACCTTC. Based on the CDR3 plus reference TRBV29-1 and TRBJ1-2, the full variable domain is SAVISQKPSRDICQRGTSLTIQCQVDSQVTMMFWYRQQPGQSLTLIATANQGSEATYESGFVIDKFPISRPNLTFSTLTVSNMSPEDSSIYLCSVVGLGEIDGYTFGSGTRLTVV.

A few counts support this clonotype. The V call is TRBV6-4, the J call TRBJ2-1, with 7 bases fitting TRBD1. The germline CDR1 and CDR2 sequences are MRHNA and SNTAGT. V was pared by 4 bases and J by 6 bases, with 9 bases of the junction left unmatched. This CDR3 has 15 residues. As DNA, the CDR3 is TGTGCCAGCAGTGCAGATCCTGACAGGGCCAATGAGCAGTTCTTC. This translates into CASSADPDRANEQFF.

The chain employs TRBV20-1 and TRBJ2-6; D remains unclear. This CDR3 contains 12 residues. Per the germline V gene, CDR1 is DFQATT and CDR2 is SNEGSKA (reference sequence). V shed 6 bases and J shed 0 bases, with 3 bases lying between them. The CDR3 bases are TGCAGTGCCCTCTCTGGGGCCAACGTCCTGACTTTC. Its protein is CSALSGANVLTF.

In its sample, this clonotype was seen a few times. The chain combines TRBV7-9 with TRBJ2-5; D is unresolved. V lost 4 bases and J 0 bases, leaving 18 bases between the germline ends. Looked up from germline, CDR1 is SEHNR and CDR2 is FQNEAQ (reference sequence). The CDR3 is made up of 17 amino acids. The DNA of the CDR3 is TGTGCCAGCAGCTCAGGAGTAGGGATAAAGTACCAAGAGACCCAGTACTTC. As protein: CASSSGVGIKYQETQYF.